The entry below gives a single TCR beta chain sequence along with its context. This entry comes from a study of blood T cell repertoires in COVID-19. Study details: Both acute and convalescent COVID-19 samples were obtained from the United States, Italy and Spain. Nucleic acid was either cDNA or gDNA, and it came from T cells, B-cell-depleted T cells, or PBMCs.

The authors' processing: Reference gene primer amplification gave estimated nucleated cell counts. TCRdb's table, derived via immunoSEQ multiplex PCR, lists solely in-frame clones and lacks some. V and J calls plus clone size are reproduced from that table; the DNA served to infer D and trimming. The data hold 90,000 to 100,000 clones, with about 80% observed a single time. The clonotype was recovered from a man in his sixties with acute or convalescent COVID-19. The sequenced sample consisted of peripheral blood.

The CDR3 sequence: CASSPEPRQETQYF. The CDR3 DNA is TGTGCCAGCAGCCCGGAGCCTCGGCAAGAGACCCAGTACTTC. This chain joins TRBV3-1 (or the pseudogene TRBV3-2) and TRBJ2-5; D is undetermined. CDR3 length: 14 residues. V dropped 4 bases and J dropped 2 bases, with 11 bases sitting between them. In germline, CDR1 is LGHDT, CDR2 YNNKEL (reference sequence).